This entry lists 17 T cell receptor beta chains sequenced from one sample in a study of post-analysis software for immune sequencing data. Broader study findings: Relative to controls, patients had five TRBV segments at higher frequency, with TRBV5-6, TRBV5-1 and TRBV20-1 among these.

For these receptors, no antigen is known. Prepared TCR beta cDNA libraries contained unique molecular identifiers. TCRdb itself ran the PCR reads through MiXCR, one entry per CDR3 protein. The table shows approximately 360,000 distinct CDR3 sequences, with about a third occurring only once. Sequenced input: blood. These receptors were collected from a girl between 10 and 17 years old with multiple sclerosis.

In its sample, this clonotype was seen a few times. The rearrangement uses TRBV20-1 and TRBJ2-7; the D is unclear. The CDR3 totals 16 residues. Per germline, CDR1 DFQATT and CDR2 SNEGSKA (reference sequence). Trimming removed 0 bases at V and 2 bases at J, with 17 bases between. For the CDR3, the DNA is TGCAGTGCTAGAGACTCGAGGCAGGTCTTCCCCTACGAGCAGTACTTC. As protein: CSARDSRQVFPYEQYF.

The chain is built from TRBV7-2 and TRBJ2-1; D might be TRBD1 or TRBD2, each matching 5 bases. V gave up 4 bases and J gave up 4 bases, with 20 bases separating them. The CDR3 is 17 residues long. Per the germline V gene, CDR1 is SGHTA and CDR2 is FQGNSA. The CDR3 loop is CASSYMPGAAGYNEQFF. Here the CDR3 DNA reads TGTGCCAGCAGCTATATGCCCGGGGCAGCCGGGTACAATGAGCAGTTCTTC.

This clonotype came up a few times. The CDR3 DNA reads TGCGCCAGCAGCCAAGATCGGCTAGGGGCGAGAGGCGATGAGCAGTTCTTC. This encodes CASSQDRLGARGDEQFF. This chain links TRBV4-3 with TRBJ2-1, with a possible D match to TRBD1 (5 bases). CDR3 length equals 17 residues. Trimming left V 0 bases short and J 8 bases short, with 20 bases between. Germline V CDR1 and CDR2: LGHNA, YSLEER.

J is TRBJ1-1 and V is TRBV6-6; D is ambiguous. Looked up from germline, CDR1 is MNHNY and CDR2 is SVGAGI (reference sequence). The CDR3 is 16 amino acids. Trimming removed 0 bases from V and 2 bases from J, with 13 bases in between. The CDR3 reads CASSYSPFKSNTEAFF. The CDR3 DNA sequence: TGTGCCAGCAGTTACTCCCCGTTTAAAAGTAACACTGAAGCTTTCTTT.

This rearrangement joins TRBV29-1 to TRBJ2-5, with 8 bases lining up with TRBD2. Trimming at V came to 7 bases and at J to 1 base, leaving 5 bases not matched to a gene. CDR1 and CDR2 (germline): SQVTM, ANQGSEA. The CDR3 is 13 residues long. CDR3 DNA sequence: TGCAGCGCCCCCGGGACTAGCCAAGAGACCCAGTACTTC. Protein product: CSAPGTSQETQYF. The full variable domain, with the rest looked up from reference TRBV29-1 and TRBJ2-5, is SAVISQKPSRDICQRGTSLTIQCQVDSQVTMMFWYRQQPGQSLTLIATANQGSEATYESGFVIDKFPISRPNLTFSTLTVSNMSPEDSSIYLCSAPGTSQETQYFGPGTRLLVL.

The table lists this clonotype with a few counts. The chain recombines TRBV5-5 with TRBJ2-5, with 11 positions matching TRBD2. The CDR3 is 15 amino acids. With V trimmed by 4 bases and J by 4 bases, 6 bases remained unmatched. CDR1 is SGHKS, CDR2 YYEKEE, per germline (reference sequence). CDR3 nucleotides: TGTGCCAGCAGCCCTCTGACTAGCGGGGTAGAGACCCAGTACTTC. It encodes CASSPLTSGVETQYF.

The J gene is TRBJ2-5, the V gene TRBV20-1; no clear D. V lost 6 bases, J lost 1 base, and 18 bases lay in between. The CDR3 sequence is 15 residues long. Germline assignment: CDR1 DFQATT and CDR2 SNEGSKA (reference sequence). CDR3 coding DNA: TGCAGTGCCCCTGACCCGGGCGGTATCCAAGAGACCCAGTACTTC. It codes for CSAPDPGGIQETQYF.

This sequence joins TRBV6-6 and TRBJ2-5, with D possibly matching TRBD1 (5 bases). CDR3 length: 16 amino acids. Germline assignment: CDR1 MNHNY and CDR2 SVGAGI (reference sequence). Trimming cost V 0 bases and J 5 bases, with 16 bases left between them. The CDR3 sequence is CASSYSMGRAGETQYF. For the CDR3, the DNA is TGTGCCAGCAGTTACTCCATGGGGCGCGCAGGGGAGACCCAGTACTTC.

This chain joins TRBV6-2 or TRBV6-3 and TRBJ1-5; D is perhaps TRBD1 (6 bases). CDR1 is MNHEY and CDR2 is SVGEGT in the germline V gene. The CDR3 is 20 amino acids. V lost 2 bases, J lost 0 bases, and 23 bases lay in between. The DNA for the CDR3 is TGTGCCAGCAGTTACGAGATCGAGACAGGAGGACGAACTAGCAATCAGCCCCAGCATTTT. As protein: CASSYEIETGGRTSNQPQHF.

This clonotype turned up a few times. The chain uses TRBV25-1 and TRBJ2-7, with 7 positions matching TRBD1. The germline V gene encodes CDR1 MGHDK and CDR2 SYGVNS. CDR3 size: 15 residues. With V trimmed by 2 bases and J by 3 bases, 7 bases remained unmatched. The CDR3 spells CASSEEGGKGYEQYF. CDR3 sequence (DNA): TGTGCCAGCAGTGAAGAAGGGGGCAAGGGCTACGAGCAGTACTTC.

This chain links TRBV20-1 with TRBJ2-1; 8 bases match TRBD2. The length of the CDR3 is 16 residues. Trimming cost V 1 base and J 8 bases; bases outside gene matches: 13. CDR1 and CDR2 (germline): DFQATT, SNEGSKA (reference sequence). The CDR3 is CSARAPGGAPGYEQFF. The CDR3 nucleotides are TGCAGTGCTAGAGCCCCGGGGGGGGCCCCCGGCTATGAGCAGTTCTTC.

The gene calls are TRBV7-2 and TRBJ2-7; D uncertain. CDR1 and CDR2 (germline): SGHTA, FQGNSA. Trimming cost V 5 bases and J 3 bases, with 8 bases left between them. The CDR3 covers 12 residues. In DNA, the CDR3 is TGTGCCAGCAGCGCCCTACTCTACGAGCAGTACTTC. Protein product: CASSALLYEQYF.

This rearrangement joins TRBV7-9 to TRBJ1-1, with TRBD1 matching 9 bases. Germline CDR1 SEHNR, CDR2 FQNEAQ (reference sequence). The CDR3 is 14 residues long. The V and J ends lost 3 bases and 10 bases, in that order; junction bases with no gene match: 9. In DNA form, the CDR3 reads TGTGCCAGCAGCTTGACAGGGGGGAATTCGGGAGCTTTCTTT. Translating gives CASSLTGGNSGAFF.

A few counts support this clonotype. CDR3 region: CATSDQQGSRYGYTF. CDR3 bases: TGTGCCACCAGTGATCAACAGGGGTCCCGATATGGCTACACCTTC. The chain couples TRBV24-1 to TRBJ1-2; TRBD1 agrees at 7 bases. Germline values: CDR1 KGHDR, CDR2 SFDVKD. J was trimmed by 5 bases and V by 3 bases; bases with no gene match: 8. The CDR3 runs 15 residues.

CDR3 sequence: CASRFSSRGNEQFF. The CDR3, as DNA: TGTGCCAGCAGGTTTAGTAGCAGGGGCAATGAGCAGTTCTTC. The chain joins TRBV28 to TRBJ2-1, with a possible D match to TRBD1 (6 bases). With 6 bases removed from V and 6 bases from J, the gap between germline ends came to 15 bases. Germline lookup yields CDR1 MDHEN and CDR2 SYDVKM. The CDR3 sequence is 14 residues long.

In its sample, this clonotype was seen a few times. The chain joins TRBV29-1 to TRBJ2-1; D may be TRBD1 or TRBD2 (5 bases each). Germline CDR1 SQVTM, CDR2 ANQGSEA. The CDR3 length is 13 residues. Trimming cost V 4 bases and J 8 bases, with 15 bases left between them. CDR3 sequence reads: CSVAPGPRYEQFF. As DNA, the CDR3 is TGCAGCGTTGCCCCGGGACCCCGGTATGAGCAGTTCTTC.

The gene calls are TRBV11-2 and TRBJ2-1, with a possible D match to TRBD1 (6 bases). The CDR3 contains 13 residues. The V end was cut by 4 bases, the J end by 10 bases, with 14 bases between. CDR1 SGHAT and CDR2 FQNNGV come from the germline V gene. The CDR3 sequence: CASSSLTRGEQFF. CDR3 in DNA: TGTGCCAGCAGCTCCCTTACAAGGGGGGAGCAGTTCTTC.